The clone carrying this T cell receptor (beta chain) showed up just a few times. Its target is not known. The data are from a study of T cell repertoires in cytomegalovirus infection. TCRdb fed the reads into MiXCR, producing one record per CDR3 protein. The sample shows about 890,000 distinct CDR3 sequences, around 31% of them seen only once. The source is a human donor in good health (CMV status not recorded). Some clones in this sample may be carry-over from other donors' samples. Sequenced here: cultured CD8+ T cells from PBMCs, sampled from culture after CMV antigen stimulation.

CDR3 sequence reads: CASSFPLGEQYF. In DNA, the CDR3 is TGTGCCAGCAGCTTCCCGCTGGGCGAGCAGTACTTC. The chain combines TRBV5-6 with TRBJ2-7, with D unclear. The germline gives CDR1 SGHDT, CDR2 YYEEEE. V lost 2 bases and J 6 bases, leaving 9 bases between the germline ends. The CDR3 covers 12 residues. The full variable domain, completed using reference TRBV5-6 and TRBJ2-7, is DAGVTQSPTHLIKTRGQQVTLRCSPKSGHDTVSWYQQALGQGPQFIFQYYEEEERQRGNFPDRFSGHQFPNYSSELNVNALLLGDSALYLCASSFPLGEQYFGPGTRLTVT.